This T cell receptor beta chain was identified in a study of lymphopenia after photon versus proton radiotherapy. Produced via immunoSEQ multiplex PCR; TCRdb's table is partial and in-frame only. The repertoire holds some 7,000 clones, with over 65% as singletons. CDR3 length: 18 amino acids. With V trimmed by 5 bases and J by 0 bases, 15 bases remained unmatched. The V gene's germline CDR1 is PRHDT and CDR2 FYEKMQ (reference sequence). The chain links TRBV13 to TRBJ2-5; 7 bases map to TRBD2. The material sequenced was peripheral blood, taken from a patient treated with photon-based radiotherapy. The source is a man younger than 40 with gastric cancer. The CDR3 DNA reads TGTGCCAGCAGCCCAGGACGGTGGGGGGGAGGGGACCAAGAGACCCAGTACTTC. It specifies CASSPGRWGGGDQETQYF.